The 21 T cell receptor beta chains in this list originate from one sample, sequenced in a study of blood T cells in healthy people across ages. A second about 7 to 11 cycle PCR used barcoded and J-beta primers. TCRdb redid the calling of the 5' RACE reads with MiXCR, one entry per CDR3 protein. The table has some 890,000 distinct CDR3 sequences, 25% to 35% seen once. These same data were also listed under a study on T cells of mothers and their children.

Sequenced: blood. These receptor sequences come from a middle-aged woman in good health.

This clonotype was picked up a small number of times. This chain joins TRBV29-1 and TRBJ1-1; D remains unclear. This CDR3 has 14 amino acids. Trimming left V 2 bases short and J 0 bases short, with 10 bases between. The V gene's germline CDR1 is SQVTM and CDR2 ANQGSEA. The CDR3 loop reads CSVENPALNTEAFF. The CDR3 DNA follows: TGCAGCGTTGAAAATCCGGCTCTGAACACTGAAGCTTTCTTT. Drawing the rest from reference TRBV29-1 and TRBJ1-1, the complete variable domain is SAVISQKPSRDICQRGTSLTIQCQVDSQVTMMFWYRQQPGQSLTLIATANQGSEATYESGFVIDKFPISRPNLTFSTLTVSNMSPEDSSIYLCSVENPALNTEAFFGQGTRLTVV.

This clonotype was observed a few times. This chain uses TRBV12-3 or TRBV12-4 with TRBJ1-2; the D gene is possibly TRBD1 (6 bases). Deletions cut 3 bases from V and 8 bases from J, with 10 bases between. The CDR3 length is 12 residues. The CDR3 region is CASSFRQEGYTF. The CDR3 DNA follows: TGTGCCAGCAGTTTCCGACAGGAAGGCTACACCTTC.

In this sample, this clonotype turned up many times. This chain uses TRBV28 with TRBJ1-2, with unresolved D. The length of the CDR3 is 13 residues. V lost 9 bases to trimming and J lost 3 bases, with 14 bases between them. CDR1 and CDR2 (germline): MDHEN, SYDVKM. As DNA, the CDR3 is TGTGCCAGTTTTACCGGTCCCCACTATGGCTACACCTTC. This encodes CASFTGPHYGYTF.

CDR3 region: CASSPAGGTGNTEAFF. The CDR3 coding sequence is TGTGCCAGCAGTCCCGCGGGGGGGACCGGGAACACTGAAGCTTTCTTT. The chain has TRBV6-5 and TRBJ1-1; a possible D gene is TRBD1 (5 bases). The CDR3 has 16 amino acids. With 5 bases removed from V and 1 base from J, the gap between germline ends came to 17 bases. Germline lookup yields CDR1 MNHEY and CDR2 SVGAGI.

The gene calls are TRBV11-2 and TRBJ2-7; D is perhaps TRBD2 (6 bases). V was clipped by 4 bases and J by 2 bases, with 18 bases between them. Germline V lookup: CDR1 SGHAT, CDR2 FQNNGV. CDR3 length equals 16 residues. The CDR3 spells CASSSLGGEAAYEQYF. CDR3 in DNA: TGTGCCAGCAGCTCCCTTGGTGGGGAGGCCGCCTACGAGCAGTACTTC.

This clonotype was found many times. The chain's CDR3 is CASSPERGNYNEQFF. The CDR3 region has the DNA TGTGCCAGCAGTCCCGAGCGGGGAAACTACAATGAGCAGTTCTTC. The chain couples TRBV12-3 or TRBV12-4 to TRBJ2-1; the match to TRBD2 covers 7 bases. This CDR3 contains 15 residues. Trimming cost V 5 bases and J 3 bases; bases outside gene matches: 7.

This clonotype was counted a few times. The V and J genes are TRBV20-1 and TRBJ2-1; D perhaps matches TRBD2 (6 bases). The V and J ends lost 6 bases and 4 bases respectively, with 13 bases between them. This CDR3 contains 13 residues. Germline CDR1 is DFQATT and CDR2 is SNEGSKA (reference sequence). The CDR3 spells CSAHSGTYNEQFF. CDR3 sequence (DNA): TGCAGTGCGCACTCCGGGACTTACAATGAGCAGTTCTTC.

V usage is TRBV7-2 and J usage is TRBJ2-3; TRBD1 might be the D (6 bases). The CDR3 consists of 16 residues. Germline V gene data show CDR1 as SGHTA and CDR2 as FQGNSA. Trimming cost V 5 bases and J 2 bases, with 17 bases left between them. In nucleotides, the CDR3 is TGTGCCAGCAGCGTAGTCCCCAGGGGATTCACAGATACGCAGTATTTT. Translating gives CASSVVPRGFTDTQYF.

The chain links TRBV7-9 to TRBJ2-7, with D perhaps TRBD1 or TRBD2 (5 bases each). The V gene lost 2 bases and the J gene lost 6 bases, with 14 bases spanning the gap. This CDR3 is 14 amino acids long. Germline V gene lookup returns CDR1 SEHNR and CDR2 FQNEAQ (reference sequence). The CDR3 sequence is CASSLPLEGSEQYF. The CDR3 coding sequence is TGTGCCAGCAGCTTACCCCTAGAGGGGTCCGAGCAGTACTTC.

The chain links TRBV7-8 to TRBJ2-5, with TRBD2 identical over 7 bases. Gene TRBJ2-7 matches the end of the DNA better, so the J call may be wrong. Germline CDR1 is SGHVS and CDR2 is FQNEAQ. The CDR3 is made up of 15 amino acids. CDR3 residues: CASSFPSTSSYEQYF. CDR3 coding DNA: TGTGCCAGCAGCTTTCCGTCGACTAGCAGTTACGAGCAGTACTTC.

This clonotype was detected ten times or more. The CDR3 DNA is TGTGCCAGCAGCCTCGGGTATGCCAGGACTGGCAATCAGCCCCAGCATTTT. It yields the protein CASSLGYARTGNQPQHF. This chain joins TRBV6-1 and TRBJ1-5; D gene unclear. The V end was cut by 6 bases, the J end by 2 bases, with 20 bases between. The CDR3 has 17 amino acids. Germline V CDR1 and CDR2: MNHNS, SASEGT.

This clonotype was recorded a few times. This chain connects TRBV20-1 to TRBJ2-4, with 10 bases matching TRBD1. The V gene's germline CDR1 is DFQATT and CDR2 SNEGSKA (reference sequence). There are 16 residues in the CDR3. The V segment lost 3 bases and the J segment 13 bases; nucleotides outside the gene matches: 18. This CDR3 is CSASLQRDRGRNEQYF. CDR3 DNA: TGCAGTGCTAGTTTGCAAAGGGACAGGGGTCGCAATGAGCAGTACTTC.

In its sample, this clonotype was seen many times. V and J are TRBV7-2 and TRBJ2-7; D is perhaps TRBD2 (6 bases). Per germline, CDR1 SGHTA and CDR2 FQGNSA. The CDR3 has 15 residues. With 4 bases removed from V and 0 bases from J, the gap between germline ends came to 13 bases. The CDR3 coding sequence is TGTGCCAGCAGCTCCTTTGCGGGGCTCTCCTACGAGCAGTACTTC. Translated: CASSSFAGLSYEQYF.

V gene TRBV7-3 combines with J gene TRBJ1-1; D remains unclear. V lost 0 bases to trimming and J lost 10 bases, with 9 bases between them. This CDR3 comprises 12 residues. The germline gives CDR1 SGHTA, CDR2 FQGTGA. CDR3 residues: CASSLTGSRAFF. CDR3 sequence (DNA): TGTGCCAGCAGCTTAACAGGATCGCGAGCTTTCTTT.

The chain joins TRBV5-1 to TRBJ2-3; D is possibly TRBD2 (5 bases). This CDR3 has 14 residues. Trimming removed 2 bases from V and 3 bases from J, with 10 bases in between. Germline lookup yields CDR1 SGHRS and CDR2 YFSETQ. Written as DNA, the CDR3 is TGCGCCAGCAGCTTAACGGGGTGGACAGATACGCAGTATTTT. Its protein is CASSLTGWTDTQYF.

About this clonotype itself: A read error is likely, as this CDR3 ends without the conserved phenylalanine or tryptophan. The chain recombines TRBV9 with TRBJ2-4; weak D call: TRBD1 (5 bases). CDR3 size: 15 residues. Trimming pared 0 bases from V and 3 bases from J, leaving 10 bases between. The V gene's germline CDR1 is SGDLS and CDR2 YYNGEE. CDR3 coding DNA: TGTGCCAGCAGCGTAGATGGAAGGGGCAAAAACATTCAGTACTGC. Residues: CASSVDGRGKNIQYC.

The chain is built from TRBV4-3 and TRBJ2-7, with a weak D call TRBD2 (5 bases). The V gene's germline CDR1 is LGHNA and CDR2 YSLEER. This CDR3 spans 14 amino acids. The V and J ends lost 2 bases and 6 bases respectively, with 14 bases between them. CDR3 nucleotides: TGCGCCAGCAGCCAATGGCGAGGGTACCGCGAGCAGTACTTC. Translating it yields CASSQWRGYREQYF.

Remarks on this clonotype: A junction boundary mismatches the germline segment, possibly from a read error. V is TRBV7-2 and J is TRBJ1-1, with 8 bases aligning to TRBD1. This CDR3 contains 13 residues. Germline values: CDR1 SGHTA, CDR2 FQGNSA. In DNA form, the CDR3 reads TGTGCCGGCAGCTTTGACAGGGGCACTGAAGCTTTCTTT. Translated: CAGSFDRGTEAFF.

The rearrangement joins TRBV12-3 or TRBV12-4 to TRBJ1-6; a weak D match, TRBD1 (5 bases). CDR3 length equals 14 residues. V was trimmed by 5 bases and J by 6 bases, leaving 11 bases between them. CDR3 residues: CASSPGLGNSPLHF. DNA of the CDR3: TGTGCCAGCAGTCCAGGGTTAGGTAATTCACCCCTCCACTTT.

In this sample, this clonotype turned up many times. A much larger clone differs by one base, so this may be a read error. V and J are TRBV4-2 and TRBJ2-1; tentative D call: TRBD2 (5 bases). The germline CDR1 and CDR2 sequences are LGHNA and YNFKEQ. The CDR3 is 12 residues long. Trimming removed 0 bases from V and 9 bases from J, with 6 bases in between. In nucleotides, the CDR3 is TGTGCCAGCAGCCAAGAAGGAGGTGAGCAGTTCTTC. Translated: CASSQEGGEQFF.

This clonotype occurred many times. The V gene is TRBV18, the J gene TRBJ2-7, with TRBD1 as a possible D gene (7 bases). V was trimmed by 3 bases and J by 2 bases, leaving 14 bases between them. This CDR3 has 15 amino acids. CDR1 is KGHSH and CDR2 is LQKENI in the germline V gene. The CDR3 reads CASSPDDREAYEQYF. CDR3 sequence (DNA): TGTGCCAGCTCACCCGATGACAGGGAGGCCTACGAGCAGTACTTC.